This T cell receptor beta chain emerged from a study of blood T cells in healthy people across ages. The overall study: Roughly one uniquely barcoded beta molecule per two T cells was captured.

A J-beta primer mix and a sample-barcoded 5' primer were used in a second PCR of roughly 6 to 12 cycles. TCRdb analysed the 5' RACE reads with MiXCR anew, one entry per CDR3 protein. Of around 1,900,000 distinct CDR3 sequences in the sample, 39% are singletons; the top ten hold roughly 23%. V shed 5 bases, J shed 4 bases, and the junction held 10 bases outside the gene matches. CDR3 length: 15 residues. CDR1 and CDR2 from the germline V gene are SEHNR and FQNEAQ (reference sequence). This clonotype appeared a few times. Its cognate antigen is unknown. A minimum of 5 micrograms of total RNA was extracted per sample. Findings and limits, study-wide: Older individuals had lower TCR beta diversity per million T cells (the decline was roughly linear).

Sequenced material: blood. The source of this sequence is a human donor in good health. The rearrangement uses TRBV7-9 and TRBJ1-2; 7 bases align to TRBD1. Here the CDR3 DNA reads TGTGCCAGCAGCGGTACCGGGACAGTACGCTATGGCTACACCTTC. Translation: CASSGTGTVRYGYTF.